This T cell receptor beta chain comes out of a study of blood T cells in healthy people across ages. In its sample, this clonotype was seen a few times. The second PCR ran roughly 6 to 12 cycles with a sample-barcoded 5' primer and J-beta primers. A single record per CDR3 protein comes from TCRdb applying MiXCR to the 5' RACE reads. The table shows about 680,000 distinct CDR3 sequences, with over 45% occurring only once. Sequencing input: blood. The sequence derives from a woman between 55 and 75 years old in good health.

CDR3 protein: CASSLSTGDYGYTF. The CDR3 DNA sequence: TGTGCCAGCAGTTTATCCACAGGAGACTATGGCTACACCTTC. This sequence joins TRBV28 and TRBJ1-2; D possibly corresponds to TRBD1 (5 bases). The length of the CDR3 is 14 residues. Trimming took off 1 base at V and 3 bases at J, with 9 bases between the two ends. Looked up from germline, CDR1 is MDHEN and CDR2 is SYDVKM.